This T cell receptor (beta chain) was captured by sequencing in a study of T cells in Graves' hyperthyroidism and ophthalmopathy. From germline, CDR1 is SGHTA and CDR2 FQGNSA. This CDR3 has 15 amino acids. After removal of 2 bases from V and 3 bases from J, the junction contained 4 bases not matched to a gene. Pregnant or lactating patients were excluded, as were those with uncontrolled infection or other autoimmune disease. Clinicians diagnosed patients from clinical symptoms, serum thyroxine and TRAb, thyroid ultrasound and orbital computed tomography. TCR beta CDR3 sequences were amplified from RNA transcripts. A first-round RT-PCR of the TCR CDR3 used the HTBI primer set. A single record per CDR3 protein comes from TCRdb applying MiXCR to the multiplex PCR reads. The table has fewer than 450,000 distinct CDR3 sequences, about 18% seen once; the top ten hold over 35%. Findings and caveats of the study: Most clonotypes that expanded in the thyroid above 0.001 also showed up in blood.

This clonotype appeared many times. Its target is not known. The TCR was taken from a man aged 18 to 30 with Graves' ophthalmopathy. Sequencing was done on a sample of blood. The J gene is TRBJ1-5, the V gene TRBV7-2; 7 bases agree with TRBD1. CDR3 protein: CASSLRTGFNQPQHF. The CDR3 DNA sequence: TGTGCCAGCAGCTTACGGACAGGCTTCAATCAGCCCCAGCATTTT.